Below are 18 T cell receptor beta chains sequenced from a single sample in a study of precursors of human CD4 cytotoxic T cells. Sorted CD4+ central memory, effector memory, IL-7R-high TEMRA and IL-7R-negative TEMRA cells underwent bulk UMI sequencing. TCRdb reprocessed the reads with MiXCR, giving one entry per CDR3 protein. The data show 250 to 350 distinct CDR3 sequences, about 22% seen once. The sequenced sample was memory CD4+ T cells from blood (PBMCs). These receptors all come from a human donor in good health.

By proportion, this clonotype is large (0.1 to 1%). The rearrangement links TRBV20-1 to TRBJ2-7; 10 bases are a match to TRBD2. Germline V CDR1 and CDR2: DFQATT, SNEGSKA (reference sequence). CDR3 length: 14 amino acids. The trim removed 0 bases at V and 3 bases at J, leaving 2 bases unmatched. The CDR3 DNA reads TGCAGTGCTAGAGATCGGACTAGCGGCTACGAGCAGTACTTC. This encodes CSARDRTSGYEQYF.

Judged by abundance, this clonotype is large. V and J are TRBV28 and TRBJ2-1; TRBD1 agrees at 7 bases. The V and J ends lost 4 bases and 7 bases, in that order; junction bases with no gene match: 7. CDR1 is MDHEN and CDR2 is SYDVKM in the germline V gene. CDR3 length: 14 amino acids. CDR3: CASSSLDRVNEQFF. In DNA form, the CDR3 reads TGTGCCAGCAGTTCCCTCGACAGGGTAAATGAGCAGTTCTTC. Full variable domain (remainder filled in from reference TRBV28 and TRBJ2-1): DVKVTQSSRYLVKRTGEKVFLECVQDMDHENMFWYRQDPGLGLRLIYFSYDVKMKEKGDIPEGYSVSREKKERFSLILESASTNQTSMYLCASSSLDRVNEQFFGPGTRLTVL.

This clonotype is judged large (0.1 to 1%). CDR3 coding DNA: TGTGCCAGCAGCTTATCTAGCGGGGCCACAGATACGCAGTATTTT. Residues: CASSLSSGATDTQYF. V is TRBV11-2 and J is TRBJ2-3, with 9 nucleotides matching TRBD2. The ends lost 2 bases at V and 2 bases at J; junction bases unmatched: 2. Germline V lookup: CDR1 SGHAT, CDR2 FQNNGV. This CDR3 is 15 amino acids long.

V is TRBV6-5 and J is TRBJ2-1; TRBD1 is a possible D gene (6 bases). The CDR3 has 16 residues. Trimming left V 2 bases short and J 4 bases short, with 15 bases between. Germline CDR1 reads MNHEY; CDR2 reads SVGAGI. The CDR3 reads CASSYGIGGLYNEQFF. CDR3 nucleotide sequence: TGTGCCAGCAGTTACGGAATTGGGGGCCTTTACAATGAGCAGTTCTTC.

In this sample, this clonotype is large. The rearrangement uses TRBV4-1 and TRBJ2-1, with D possibly being TRBD2 (6 bases). CDR3 length: 14 amino acids. The ends were cut back, 0 bases at V and 9 bases at J, with 12 bases in the middle. Germline CDR1 is MGHRA and CDR2 is YSYEKL. For the CDR3, the DNA is TGCGCCAGCAGCCAAGAGGGGACTGATGGTGAGCAGTTCTTC. The encoded protein is CASSQEGTDGEQFF.

This clonotype counts as large. This chain joins TRBV19 and TRBJ2-2; D ambiguous. Trimming left V 6 bases short and J 6 bases short, with 8 bases between. The V gene's germline CDR1 is LNHDA and CDR2 SQIVND (reference sequence). The CDR3 sequence is 12 residues long. The CDR3 sequence is CASRQPPGELFF. DNA of the CDR3: TGTGCCAGTAGGCAGCCCCCCGGGGAGCTGTTTTTT.

This clonotype is categorized as large. This chain links TRBV6-5 with TRBJ2-7, with 9 bases fitting TRBD2. V lost 2 bases, J lost 7 bases, and 15 bases stayed unmatched. Germline loops: CDR1 MNHEY, CDR2 SVGAGI. The CDR3 spans 17 residues. The DNA of the CDR3 is TGTGCCAGCAGTTACCCGGAATACGGGACTAGCAGGGAGGAGCAGTACTTC. It is translated as CASSYPEYGTSREEQYF.

This clonotype turned up a few times. The chain recombines TRBV7-9 with TRBJ2-1; D perhaps matches TRBD2 (5 bases). V lost 7 bases and J 1 base, leaving 14 bases between the germline ends. This CDR3 has 15 amino acids. Germline V gene data show CDR1 as SEHNR and CDR2 as FQNEAQ (reference sequence). Written as DNA, the CDR3 is TGTGCCAGCACCCTGGACTCCTCATCCTACAATGAGCAGTTCTTC. Protein sequence: CASTLDSSSYNEQFF.

This chain connects TRBV4-2 to TRBJ2-3; D is unclear. Between the trimmed V and J ends, which lost 0 bases and 0 bases, there was a span of 10 bases. Germline CDR1 is LGHNA and CDR2 is YNFKEQ. The CDR3 covers 16 residues. CDR3 sequence (DNA): TGTGCCAGCAGCCAAGATCTGGCTCAAAGCACAGATACGCAGTATTTT. Translating it yields CASSQDLAQSTDTQYF.

The chain is built from TRBV10-3 and TRBJ2-1; D possibly matches TRBD1 or TRBD2 (5 bases each). This CDR3 comprises 16 residues. Trimming stripped 2 bases from V and 11 bases from J, with 22 bases between. CDR1 and CDR2 from the germline V gene are ENHRY and SYGVKD. The CDR3: CAISEDPGRNRHKQFF. CDR3 nucleotides: TGTGCCATCAGTGAGGACCCGGGACGCAACCGCCATAAGCAGTTCTTC.

In its sample, this clonotype is large. The genes are TRBV5-1 and TRBJ2-1; TRBD1 aligns across 8 bases. Looked up from germline, CDR1 is SGHRS and CDR2 is YFSETQ. This CDR3 has 16 residues. Germline trimming cut 4 bases from V and 8 bases from J; bases unmatched to any gene: 14. CDR3 protein: CASSLEPGQALYEQFF. The CDR3 nucleotides read TGCGCCAGCAGCCTGGAACCGGGACAGGCGCTCTATGAGCAGTTCTTC. The full variable domain, with the rest looked up from reference TRBV5-1 and TRBJ2-1, is KAGVTQTPRYLIKTRGQQVTLSCSPISGHRSVSWYQQTPGQGLQFLFEYFSETQRNKGNFPGRFSGRQFSNSRSEMNVSTLELGDSALYLCASSLEPGQALYEQFFGPGTRLTVL.

The rearrangement joins TRBV12-3 or TRBV12-4 to TRBJ2-7; 11 bases match TRBD2. V shed 6 bases and J 6 bases; nucleotides not matched to a gene: 7. This CDR3 is built from 14 residues. In DNA, the CDR3 is TGTGCCAGCAGGCATAGCGGGAGGGCCAGCGAGCAGTACTTC. As protein: CASRHSGRASEQYF.

This clonotype is hyperexpanded in the sample. V gene TRBV20-1 combines with J gene TRBJ1-2; D is uncertain. Trimming pared 5 bases from V and 7 bases from J, leaving 8 bases between. Germline V gives CDR1 DFQATT, CDR2 SNEGSKA (reference sequence). The CDR3 extends over 10 amino acids. This chain's CDR3 is CSASQFGYTF. For the CDR3, the DNA is TGCAGTGCTTCTCAGTTTGGCTACACCTTC.

The chain joins TRBV25-1 to TRBJ1-4; 8 bases are a match to TRBD1. With V trimmed by 1 base and J by 7 bases, 5 bases remained unmatched. This CDR3 has 15 residues. Germline CDR1 reads MGHDK; CDR2 reads SYGVNS. Here the CDR3 reads CASSESDRGGEKLFF. CDR3 DNA: TGTGCCAGCAGTGAATCTGACAGGGGTGGTGAAAAACTGTTTTTT.

This clonotype is deemed large (0.1 to 1%). V gene TRBV7-9 combines with J gene TRBJ2-1, with 12 bases matching TRBD2. Looked up from germline, CDR1 is SEHNR and CDR2 is FQNEAQ (reference sequence). CDR3 length equals 16 residues. V shed 1 base, J shed 4 bases, and the junction held 2 bases outside the gene matches. The CDR3 DNA sequence: TGTGCCAGCAGCTTAGGGACTAGCGGGGCTTACAATGAGCAGTTCTTC. This codes for CASSLGTSGAYNEQFF.

The chain recombines TRBV19 with TRBJ2-1; 8 bases line up with TRBD1. In germline, CDR1 is LNHDA, CDR2 SQIVND (reference sequence). The trim removed 4 bases at V and 2 bases at J, leaving 7 bases unmatched. The CDR3 loop spans 16 amino acids. This CDR3 reads CASSRKGQAAYNEQFF. The DNA for the CDR3 is TGTGCCAGTAGTAGGAAGGGACAGGCGGCCTACAATGAGCAGTTCTTC. The complete variable domain, with remaining parts taken from reference TRBV19 and TRBJ2-1, reads DGGITQSPKYLFRKEGQNVTLSCEQNLNHDAMYWYRQDPGQGLRLIYYSQIVNDFQKGDIAEGYSVSREKKESFPLTVTSAQKNPTAFYLCASSRKGQAAYNEQFFGPGTRLTVL.

By share, this clonotype counts as large. The chain combines TRBV6-5 with TRBJ1-6, with unresolved D. The CDR3 covers 15 residues. CDR1 is MNHEY and CDR2 is SVGAGI in the germline V gene. Trimming left V 2 bases short and J 2 bases short, with 7 bases between. The CDR3 reads CASSYSHTYNSPLHF. Here the CDR3 DNA reads TGTGCCAGCAGTTACAGTCACACCTATAATTCACCCCTCCACTTT.

In its sample, this clonotype is large. The chain employs TRBV7-2 and TRBJ2-1, with 8 bases identical to TRBD2. With V trimmed by 5 bases and J by 4 bases, 7 bases remained unmatched. Germline lookup yields CDR1 SGHTA and CDR2 FQGNSA. This CDR3 spans 15 amino acids. CDR3 loop: CASSLILAAYNEQFF. The CDR3 DNA sequence: TGTGCCAGCAGCCTCATACTAGCGGCTTACAATGAGCAGTTCTTC. The full variable domain, in which reference TRBV7-2 and TRBJ2-1 provide the parts outside the CDR3, is GAGVSQSPSNKVTEKGKDVELRCDPISGHTALYWYRQSLGQGLEFLIYFQGNSAPDKSGLPSDRFSAERTGGSVSTLTIQRTQQEDSAVYLCASSLILAAYNEQFFGPGTRLTVL.